Each of the 18 T cell receptor beta chains below was sequenced from the same sample in a study of T cells after yellow fever vaccination. TCRdb passed the 5' RACE reads through MiXCR, listing each CDR3 protein once. There are 250,000 or so distinct CDR3 sequences in the sample; roughly 7.2% occur only once, and about 0.85% lies in the top ten. The sequencing used CD4+ T cells sorted from PBMCs, collected 15 days after the yellow fever booster vaccination. These receptors were obtained from a man younger than 40 who received the YFV17D yellow fever vaccine.

This clonotype turned up a few times. CDR3 region: CASSFKGGRYSYNEQFF. DNA of the CDR3: TGCGCCAGCAGCTTTAAGGGGGGCCGCTACTCCTACAATGAGCAGTTCTTC. This chain connects TRBV5-1 to TRBJ2-1; perhaps D is TRBD1 or TRBD2 (6 bases each). Germline values: CDR1 SGHRS, CDR2 YFSETQ. The CDR3 covers 17 residues. Trimming took off 2 bases at V and 0 bases at J, with 15 bases between the two ends.

There are a few counts of this clonotype. The chain combines TRBV23-1 with TRBJ2-1; a weak D match, TRBD2 (6 bases). TRBV23-1 is designated an ORF whose function remains uncertain. The CDR3 consists of 17 residues. V lost 2 bases to trimming and J lost 5 bases, with 19 bases between them. CDR3 bases: TGCGCCAGCAGTCAACTTCTCCGGGGAGGCACGGACAATGAGCAGTTCTTC. Its translation is CASSQLLRGGTDNEQFF.

This clonotype occurred a few times. CDR3 nucleotide sequence: TGTGCCATCAGCCGAGGGGGGACGGTCCCAGATACGCAGTATTTT. This gives the protein CAISRGGTVPDTQYF. V gene TRBV10-3 combines with J gene TRBJ2-3, with D perhaps assigned TRBD1 or TRBD2 (6 bases each). CDR3 size: 15 residues. The V and J ends lost 6 bases and 4 bases respectively, with 17 bases between them. Germline CDR1 is ENHRY and CDR2 is SYGVKD.

The chain carries TRBV27 and TRBJ2-2; D is unclear. Germline V gene data show CDR1 as MNHEY and CDR2 as SMNVEV (reference sequence). This CDR3 spans 11 amino acids. V gave up 4 bases and J gave up 8 bases, with 5 bases separating them. The CDR3 loop is CASSYAGELFF. Here the CDR3 DNA reads TGTGCCAGCAGTTATGCTGGGGAGCTGTTTTTT.

This rearrangement joins TRBV7-2 to TRBJ1-4, with D maybe TRBD1 (5 bases). The CDR3 covers 16 residues. CDR1 SGHTA and CDR2 FQGNSA come from the germline V gene. Trimming stripped 3 bases from V and 6 bases from J, with 17 bases between. This CDR3 is CASSLVFGAAYEKLFF. The CDR3 DNA follows: TGTGCCAGCAGCTTGGTATTCGGGGCAGCTTATGAAAAACTGTTTTTT.

The V and J genes are TRBV25-1 and TRBJ2-1; no firm D call. Germline V gene sequence: CDR1 MGHDK, CDR2 SYGVNS. Trimming cost V 1 base and J 4 bases, with 11 bases left between them. The CDR3 has 15 amino acids. The CDR3 sequence is CASSESLGRYNEQFF. The CDR3 region has the DNA TGTGCCAGCAGTGAATCCCTCGGCCGATACAATGAGCAGTTCTTC.

In this sample, this clonotype turned up many times. The genes are TRBV29-1 and TRBJ2-5; possibly TRBD2 for D (5 bases). The CDR3 has 12 residues. CDR1 SQVTM and CDR2 ANQGSEA come from the germline V gene. V lost 7 bases and J 3 bases, leaving 12 bases between the germline ends. The CDR3 reads CSGQSGEETQYF. The CDR3 coding sequence is TGCAGCGGCCAAAGCGGTGAAGAGACCCAGTACTTC.

Ten or more counts support this clonotype. The V and J genes are TRBV29-1 and TRBJ2-3, with TRBD1 matching over 8 bases. Per germline, CDR1 SQVTM and CDR2 ANQGSEA. The CDR3 has 14 residues. Germline trimming cut 6 bases from V and 5 bases from J; bases unmatched to any gene: 10. The CDR3 sequence is CSVRSGGARDTQYF. The CDR3 nucleotides are TGCAGCGTCCGATCAGGGGGCGCGAGAGATACGCAGTATTTT.

This clonotype was recorded a few times. In DNA, the CDR3 is TGTGCCAGCAGTTTCCGGGACAGGGGAAGCTATGGCTACACCTTC. Its protein is CASSFRDRGSYGYTF. The rearrangement joins TRBV7-2 to TRBJ1-2; 10 bases match TRBD1. The CDR3 extends over 15 amino acids. The trim removed 6 bases at V and 4 bases at J, leaving 8 bases unmatched. CDR1 SGHTA and CDR2 FQGNSA come from the germline V gene.

This clonotype was seen ten or more times. The chain recombines TRBV7-2 with TRBJ2-7, with 11 bases identical to TRBD2. Germline V gene lookup returns CDR1 SGHTA and CDR2 FQGNSA. This CDR3 spans 14 amino acids. V lost 3 bases to trimming and J lost 6 bases; unmatched junction nucleotides: 4. The CDR3 sequence: CASSLGLAVTEQYF. DNA of the CDR3: TGTGCCAGCAGCTTGGGACTAGCGGTTACCGAGCAGTACTTC.

There are a few counts of this clonotype. The gene calls are TRBV5-4 and TRBJ2-5; 7 nucleotides line up with TRBD2. V trimming: 0 bases; J trimming: 7 bases; junction bases outside the gene matches: 6. The CDR3 loop spans 14 amino acids. Germline V gene sequence: CDR1 SGHNT, CDR2 YYREEE (reference sequence). The CDR3 spells CASSLGLGEGTQYF. The CDR3 region has the DNA TGTGCCAGCAGCTTGGGTTTAGGGGAGGGGACCCAGTACTTC.

The chain recombines TRBV2 with TRBJ2-1; 16 bases agree with TRBD2. V shed 6 bases and J 1 base; nucleotides not matched to a gene: 12. CDR1 SNHLY and CDR2 FYNNEI come from the germline V gene. The CDR3 has 20 residues. Here the CDR3 DNA reads TGTGCCAGCAGCACCAGACGGGGGACTAGCGGGAGGGTGTCCTACAATGAGCAGTTCTTC. This encodes CASSTRRGTSGRVSYNEQFF.

This clonotype was detected many times. The rearrangement uses TRBV12-3 or TRBV12-4 and TRBJ2-3; perhaps TRBD2 as D (6 bases). The V and J ends lost 6 bases and 5 bases respectively, with 21 bases between them. The CDR3 runs to 16 residues. The CDR3 coding sequence is TGTGCCAGCAGCCAGTTTCAAACGGGAGTTAGAGATACGCAGTATTTT. It is translated as CASSQFQTGVRDTQYF.

This CDR3 is CASSRTGQRNQPQHF. CDR3 nucleotides: TGTGCCAGTAGTAGGACGGGGCAGAGGAATCAGCCCCAGCATTTT. The V and J genes are TRBV19 and TRBJ1-5, with D possibly being TRBD1 (5 bases). This CDR3 has 15 residues. Looked up from germline, CDR1 is LNHDA and CDR2 is SQIVND (reference sequence). Between the trimmed V and J ends, which lost 4 bases and 4 bases, there was a span of 14 bases.

This clonotype has only a few counts. V and J are TRBV12-3 or TRBV12-4 and TRBJ2-1; 16 positions match TRBD2. This CDR3 comprises 17 residues. Unmatched junction bases numbered 2, after V lost 6 bases and J lost 0 bases. CDR3 loop: CASRGLAGGPSYNEQFF. The CDR3 DNA follows: TGTGCCAGCAGGGGACTAGCGGGAGGGCCCTCCTACAATGAGCAGTTCTTC.

The chain recombines TRBV24-1 with TRBJ2-5; 9 bases agree with TRBD1. With V trimmed by 7 bases and J by 3 bases, 2 bases remained unmatched. CDR1 is KGHDR and CDR2 is SFDVKD in the germline V gene. This CDR3 comprises 13 residues. For the CDR3, the DNA is TGTGCCACCAGACAGGGGGCGAAAGAGACCCAGTACTTC. The encoded protein is CATRQGAKETQYF.

CDR3 DNA sequence: TGTGCCACCAGCAGAACTCGCGTGGACAGTCCAAGCGGGACCCAGTACTTC. Its translation is CATSRTRVDSPSGTQYF. The chain uses TRBV15 and TRBJ2-5, with D perhaps matching TRBD1 (6 bases). V was pared by 2 bases and J by 7 bases, with 23 bases between. Germline assignment: CDR1 LNHNV and CDR2 YYDKDF (reference sequence). CDR3 length equals 17 residues.

A remark on this clonotype: A junction boundary mismatches the germline segment, possibly from a read error. The J gene is TRBJ2-2, the V gene TRBV6-1, with TRBD1 matching over 10 bases. The CDR3 consists of 15 residues. Germline V gene data show CDR1 as MNHNS and CDR2 as SASEGT. The CDR3 nucleotides read TGTACCAGCAGTCTGACAGGGGGCAACACCGGGGAGCTGTTTTTT. This sequence encodes CTSSLTGGNTGELFF.